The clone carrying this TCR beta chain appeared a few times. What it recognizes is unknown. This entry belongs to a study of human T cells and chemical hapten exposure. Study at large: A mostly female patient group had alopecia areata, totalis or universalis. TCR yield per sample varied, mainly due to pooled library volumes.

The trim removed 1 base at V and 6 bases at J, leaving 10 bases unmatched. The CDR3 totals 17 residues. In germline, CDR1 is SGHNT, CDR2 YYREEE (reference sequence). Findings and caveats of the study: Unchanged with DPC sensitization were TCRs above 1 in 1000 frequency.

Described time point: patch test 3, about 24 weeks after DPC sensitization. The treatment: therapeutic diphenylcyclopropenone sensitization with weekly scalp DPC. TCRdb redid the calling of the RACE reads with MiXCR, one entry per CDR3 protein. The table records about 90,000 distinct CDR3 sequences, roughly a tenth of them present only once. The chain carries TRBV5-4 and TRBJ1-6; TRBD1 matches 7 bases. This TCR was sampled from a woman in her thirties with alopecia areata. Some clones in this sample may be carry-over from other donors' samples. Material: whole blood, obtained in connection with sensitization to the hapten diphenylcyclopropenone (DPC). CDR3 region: CASSLILTGKANSPLHF. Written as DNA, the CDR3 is TGTGCCAGCAGCTTGATCCTGACAGGGAAGGCTAATTCACCCCTCCACTTT.